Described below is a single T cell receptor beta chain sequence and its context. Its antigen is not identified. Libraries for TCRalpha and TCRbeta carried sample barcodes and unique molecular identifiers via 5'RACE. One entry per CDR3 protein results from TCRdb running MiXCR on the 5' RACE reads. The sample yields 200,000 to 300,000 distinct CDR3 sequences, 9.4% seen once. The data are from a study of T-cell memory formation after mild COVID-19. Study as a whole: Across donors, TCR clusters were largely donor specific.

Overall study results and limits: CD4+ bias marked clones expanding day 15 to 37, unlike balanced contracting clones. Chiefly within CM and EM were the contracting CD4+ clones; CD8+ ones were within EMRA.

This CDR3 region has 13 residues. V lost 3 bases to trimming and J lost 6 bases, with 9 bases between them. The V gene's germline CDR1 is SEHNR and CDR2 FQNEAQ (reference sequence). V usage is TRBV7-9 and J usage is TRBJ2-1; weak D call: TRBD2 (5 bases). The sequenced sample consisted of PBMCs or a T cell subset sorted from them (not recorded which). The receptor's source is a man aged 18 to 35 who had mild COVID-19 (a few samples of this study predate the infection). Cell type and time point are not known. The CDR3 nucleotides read TGTGCCAGCAGCTTCGGGGTAACCAATGAGCAGTTCTTC. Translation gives CASSFGVTNEQFF.